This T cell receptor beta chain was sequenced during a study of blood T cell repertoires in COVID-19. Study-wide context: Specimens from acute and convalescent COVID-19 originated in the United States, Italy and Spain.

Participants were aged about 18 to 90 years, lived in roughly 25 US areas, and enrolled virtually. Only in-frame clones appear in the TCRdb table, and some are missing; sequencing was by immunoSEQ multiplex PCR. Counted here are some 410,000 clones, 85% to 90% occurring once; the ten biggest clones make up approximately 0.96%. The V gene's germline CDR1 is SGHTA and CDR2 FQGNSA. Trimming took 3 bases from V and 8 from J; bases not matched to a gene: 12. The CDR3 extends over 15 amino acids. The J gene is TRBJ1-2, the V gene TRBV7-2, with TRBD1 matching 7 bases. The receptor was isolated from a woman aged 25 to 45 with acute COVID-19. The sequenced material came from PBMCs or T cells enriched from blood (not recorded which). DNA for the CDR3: TGTGCCAGCAGCTTGGGGAGTTTACAGGGGCTCGGCTACACCTTC. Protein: CASSLGSLQGLGYTF. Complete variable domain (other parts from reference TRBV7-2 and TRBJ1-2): GAGVSQSPSNKVTEKGKDVELRCDPISGHTALYWYRQSLGQGLEFLIYFQGNSAPDKSGLPSDRFSAERTGGSVSTLTIQRTQQEDSAVYLCASSLGSLQGLGYTFGSGTRLTVV.